The 20 T cell receptor beta chains below all came from one sample that was sequenced in a study of OX40 agonist ivuxolimab in advanced cancers. Method: immunoSEQ multiplex PCR; TCRdb's copy keeps in-frame clones and lacks some. The sample has 70,000 to 80,000 clones, 81% seen once; the top ten hold less than 5.5%. The input for sequencing was CD4+ or CD8+ T cells sorted from blood, taken in a trial of the OX40 agonist ivuxolimab. These TCRs come from an adult with an advanced solid tumor such as melanoma, head and neck, liver or kidney cancer.

This clone appeared a few times. CDR3 coding DNA: TGTGCCAGCAGCTTAGTAGCTGTGGATGGCTACACCTTC. Its protein is CASSLVAVDGYTF. The chain links TRBV7-8 to TRBJ1-2; the D is unclear. V shed 1 base and J shed 6 bases, with 9 bases lying between them. There are 13 residues in the CDR3. The germline CDR1 and CDR2 sequences are SGHVS and FQNEAQ. The variable domain in full, completed from reference TRBV7-8 and TRBJ1-2, reads GAGVSQSPRYKVAKRGQDVALRCDPISGHVSLFWYQQALGQGPEFLTYFQNEAQLDKSGLPSDRFFAERPEGSVSTLKIQRTQQEDSAVYLCASSLVAVDGYTFGSGTRLTVV.

This clone was recorded many times. The V gene is TRBV6-4, the J gene TRBJ2-1; 14 bases line up with TRBD2. This CDR3 comprises 14 residues. Per germline, CDR1 MRHNA and CDR2 SNTAGT. Unmatched junction bases numbered 0, after V lost 2 bases and J lost 9 bases. CDR3 DNA: TGTGCCAGCAGTGACGGGACTAGCGGGAGTGAGCAGTTCTTC. This translates into CASSDGTSGSEQFF.

The J gene is TRBJ1-1, the V gene TRBV5-4; D call uncertain. Looked up from germline, CDR1 is SGHNT and CDR2 is YYREEE (reference sequence). The ends were cut back, 0 bases at V and 1 base at J, with 7 bases in the middle. The CDR3 totals 14 residues. CDR3 DNA: TGTGCCAGCAGCTTGGACCCCAGGAACACTGAAGCTTTCTTT. Protein: CASSLDPRNTEAFF.

The rearrangement joins TRBV5-4 to TRBJ1-1; 8 bases match TRBD1. The CDR3 loop spans 14 amino acids. Germline assignment: CDR1 SGHNT and CDR2 YYREEE (reference sequence). Unmatched junction bases numbered 7, after V lost 4 bases and J lost 5 bases. CDR3 protein: CASSGGQVMTEAFF. Written as DNA, the CDR3 is TGTGCCAGCAGCGGGGGACAGGTAATGACTGAAGCTTTCTTT.

J is TRBJ2-7 and V is TRBV2, with D unresolved. The germline V gene encodes CDR1 SNHLY and CDR2 FYNNEI. CDR3 length equals 14 residues. Between the trimmed V and J ends, which lost 8 bases and 2 bases, there was a span of 16 bases. The CDR3 protein is CASAVRKGTYEQYF. The CDR3 DNA reads TGTGCCAGCGCCGTGAGGAAGGGAACCTACGAGCAGTACTTC.

The chain employs TRBV29-1 and TRBJ2-3, with 7 bases aligning to TRBD2. This CDR3 has 12 amino acids. After removal of 1 base from V and 5 bases from J, the junction contained 0 bases not matched to a gene. Germline V gives CDR1 SQVTM, CDR2 ANQGSEA. In nucleotides, the CDR3 is TGCAGCGTTGAAGTAGCGGGAGATACGCAGTATTTT. Translating it yields CSVEVAGDTQYF.

This rearrangement joins TRBV19 to TRBJ2-7, with a possible D match to TRBD1 (5 bases). CDR3 length: 14 amino acids. Germline CDR1 LNHDA, CDR2 SQIVND (reference sequence). V was trimmed by 3 bases and J by 7 bases, leaving 16 bases between them. The CDR3 protein is CASSIEIQGREQYF. The CDR3 region has the DNA TGTGCCAGTAGTATTGAAATCCAGGGTCGGGAGCAGTACTTC.

V usage is TRBV30 and J usage is TRBJ2-5; TRBD2 is a possible D gene (6 bases). The assigned J gene may be wrong: the sequence end matches TRBJ2-7 better. The V gene's germline CDR1 is GTSNPN and CDR2 SVGIG (reference sequence). This CDR3 contains 13 residues. The CDR3 protein is CAWGRDSDYEQYF. In DNA, the CDR3 is TGTGCCTGGGGCCGGGACTCAGACTACGAGCAGTACTTC.

The chain is built from TRBV2 and TRBJ2-1, with D possibly TRBD1 on 5 matching bases. CDR1 is SNHLY and CDR2 is FYNNEI in the germline V gene. Between the trimmed V and J ends, which lost 8 bases and 4 bases, there was a span of 18 bases. The CDR3 sequence is 15 residues long. The CDR3 nucleotides are TGTGCCAGCGATCCCCAGGGCCCCATATACAATGAGCAGTTCTTC. This encodes CASDPQGPIYNEQFF.

This clone was observed a few times. The CDR3 protein is CASSLLGGSNNEQFF. Here the CDR3 DNA reads TGCGCCAGCAGCCTATTGGGTGGTAGTAACAATGAGCAGTTCTTC. The chain uses TRBV4-1 and TRBJ2-1; D unclear. CDR1 is MGHRA and CDR2 is YSYEKL in the germline V gene. The CDR3 is 15 amino acids. Trimming left V 4 bases short and J 5 bases short, with 15 bases between.

The rearrangement uses TRBV5-6 and TRBJ2-7; TRBD1 is a possible D gene (6 bases). Trimming shortened V by 0 bases and J by 2 bases, and 12 bases separated the two germline ends. The CDR3 totals 15 residues. Germline values: CDR1 SGHDT, CDR2 YYEEEE. The CDR3 loop is CASSLEGTRTYEQYF. The CDR3, as DNA: TGTGCCAGCAGCTTGGAGGGGACAAGGACCTACGAGCAGTACTTC.

In nucleotides, the CDR3 is TGTGCCAGCAGCTTGGGTAGAGGAGGCTACACCTTC. This gives the protein CASSLGRGGYTF. The V gene is TRBV5-6, the J gene TRBJ1-2; the D is unclear. Germline loops: CDR1 SGHDT, CDR2 YYEEEE. V was pared by 0 bases and J by 8 bases, with 8 bases between. This CDR3 spans 12 amino acids.

V is TRBV5-1 and J is TRBJ1-6, with TRBD1 identical over 7 bases. V was pared by 4 bases and J by 7 bases, with 8 bases of the junction left unmatched. Germline-derived CDR1 and CDR2 are SGHRS and YFSETQ. This CDR3 spans 15 amino acids. CDR3 in DNA: TGCGCCAGCAGCGCCATGGGACAGCAGAATTCACCCCTCCACTTT. Translated: CASSAMGQQNSPLHF.

The chain recombines TRBV6-6 with TRBJ1-3; D is perhaps TRBD1 (5 bases). There are 14 residues in the CDR3. Germline loops: CDR1 MNHNY, CDR2 SVGAGI (reference sequence). V shed 4 bases and J shed 2 bases, with 9 bases lying between them. The CDR3 sequence is CASSLAGTGNTIYF. The CDR3 nucleotides are TGTGCCAGCAGTTTAGCAGGGACTGGAAACACCATATATTTT.

The chain links TRBV18 to TRBJ2-1; D is undetermined. Trimming took 3 bases from V and 7 from J, leaving 7 bases between them. Per the germline V gene, CDR1 is KGHSH and CDR2 is LQKENI. The CDR3 has 12 amino acids. CDR3 region: CASSPTLNEQFF. CDR3 sequence (DNA): TGTGCCAGCTCACCGACGTTAAATGAGCAGTTCTTC.

DNA for the CDR3: TGCAGTGCCCCTCCGGGCTACACCTTC. Amino acids: CSAPPGYTF. V and J are TRBV20-1 and TRBJ1-2; the D is unclear. CDR1 DFQATT and CDR2 SNEGSKA come from the germline V gene (reference sequence). Trimming left V 6 bases short and J 8 bases short, with 7 bases between. The CDR3 contains 9 residues.

The V gene is TRBV2, the J gene TRBJ2-5; either TRBD1 or TRBD2 may fit D (5 bases each). The CDR3 spans 12 residues. Germline-derived CDR1 and CDR2 are SNHLY and FYNNEI. The germline V and J ends were trimmed by 5 bases and 4 bases, with 8 bases remaining between them. In DNA form, the CDR3 reads TGTGCCAGCAGTTGGGACGGAGAGACCCAGTACTTC. As protein: CASSWDGETQYF.

V usage is TRBV25-1 and J usage is TRBJ1-3; D is unclear. With 4 bases removed from V and 0 bases from J, the gap between germline ends came to 10 bases. Germline V gene sequence: CDR1 MGHDK, CDR2 SYGVNS. CDR3 length: 15 amino acids. The CDR3 sequence: CASSVRSNSGNTIYF. DNA of the CDR3: TGTGCCAGCAGTGTACGGTCCAACTCTGGAAACACCATATATTTT.

This sequence joins TRBV5-6 and TRBJ2-3; TRBD1 matches at 9 bases. CDR3 length equals 14 residues. The V segment lost 0 bases and the J segment 9 bases; nucleotides outside the gene matches: 5. CDR1 and CDR2 from the germline V gene are SGHDT and YYEEEE. CDR3 sequence: CASSLALDRGTQYF. The CDR3 nucleotides are TGTGCCAGCAGCTTGGCCTTAGACAGGGGGACGCAGTATTTT.

The J gene is TRBJ1-2, the V gene TRBV14; 7 bases line up with TRBD1. J was trimmed by 5 bases and V by 5 bases; bases with no gene match: 8. CDR1 SGHDN and CDR2 FVKESK come from the germline V gene. The CDR3 consists of 14 residues. This CDR3 is CASSFGTVVYGYTF. CDR3 bases: TGTGCCAGCAGCTTCGGGACAGTCGTATATGGCTACACCTTC. The entire variable domain, with the rest obtained from reference TRBV14 and TRBJ1-2, is as follows: EAGVTQFPSHSVIEKGQTVTLRCDPISGHDNLYWYRRVMGKEIKFLLHFVKESKQDESGMPNNRFLAERTGGTYSTLKVQPAELEDSGVYFCASSFGTVVYGYTFGSGTRLTVV.